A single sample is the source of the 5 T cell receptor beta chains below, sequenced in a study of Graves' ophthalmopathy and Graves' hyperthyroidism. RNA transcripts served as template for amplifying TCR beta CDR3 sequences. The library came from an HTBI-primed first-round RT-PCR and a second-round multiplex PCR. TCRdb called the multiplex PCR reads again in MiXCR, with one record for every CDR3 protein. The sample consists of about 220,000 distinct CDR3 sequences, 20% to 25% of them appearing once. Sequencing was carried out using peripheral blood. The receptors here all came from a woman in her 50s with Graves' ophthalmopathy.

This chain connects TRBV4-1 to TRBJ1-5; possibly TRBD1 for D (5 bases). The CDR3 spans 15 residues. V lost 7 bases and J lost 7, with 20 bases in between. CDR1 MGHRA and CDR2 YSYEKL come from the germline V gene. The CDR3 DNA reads TGCGCCAGCAACCTCTTCGGGGACGGAGGCCAGCCCCAGCATTTT. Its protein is CASNLFGDGGQPQHF.

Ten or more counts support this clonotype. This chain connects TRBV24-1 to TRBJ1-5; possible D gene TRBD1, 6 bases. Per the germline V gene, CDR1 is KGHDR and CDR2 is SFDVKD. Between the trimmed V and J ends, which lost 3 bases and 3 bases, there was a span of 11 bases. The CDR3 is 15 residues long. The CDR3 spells CATSDTGQFNQPQHF. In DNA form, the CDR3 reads TGTGCCACCAGTGATACCGGACAGTTCAATCAGCCCCAGCATTTT.

The CDR3, as DNA: TGTGCCAGCAGCTTAGCTGGATACCCAGAGACCCAGTACTTC. It is translated as CASSLAGYPETQYF. The chain carries TRBV7-6 and TRBJ2-5; D is uncertain. The V and J ends lost 0 bases and 4 bases respectively, with 9 bases between them. This CDR3 has 14 amino acids. CDR1 and CDR2 from the germline V gene are SGHVS and FNYEAQ.

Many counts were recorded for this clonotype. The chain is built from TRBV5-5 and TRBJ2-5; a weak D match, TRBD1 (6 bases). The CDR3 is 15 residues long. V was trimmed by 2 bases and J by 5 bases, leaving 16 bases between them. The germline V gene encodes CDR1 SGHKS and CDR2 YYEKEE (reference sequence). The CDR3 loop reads CASSFLQGPRETQYF. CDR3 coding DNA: TGTGCCAGCAGCTTTTTACAGGGCCCCAGGGAGACCCAGTACTTC.

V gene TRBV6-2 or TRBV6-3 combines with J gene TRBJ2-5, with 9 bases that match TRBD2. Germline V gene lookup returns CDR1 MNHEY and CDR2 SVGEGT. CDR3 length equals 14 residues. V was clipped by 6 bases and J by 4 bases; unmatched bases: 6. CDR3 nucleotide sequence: TGTGCCAGCAGCTCCGGACTAGCGACAGAGACCCAGTACTTC. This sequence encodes CASSSGLATETQYF.